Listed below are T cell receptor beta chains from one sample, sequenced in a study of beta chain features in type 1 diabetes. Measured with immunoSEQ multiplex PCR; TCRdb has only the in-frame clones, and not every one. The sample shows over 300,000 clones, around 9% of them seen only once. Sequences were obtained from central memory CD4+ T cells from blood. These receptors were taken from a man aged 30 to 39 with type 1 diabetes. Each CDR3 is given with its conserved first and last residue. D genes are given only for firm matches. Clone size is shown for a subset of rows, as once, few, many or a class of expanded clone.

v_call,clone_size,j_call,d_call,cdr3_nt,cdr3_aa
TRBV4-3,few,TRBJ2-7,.,TGCGCCAGCAGCCTAGGGCGCGGGGTCTCCTACGAGCAGTACTTC,CASSLGRGVSYEQYF
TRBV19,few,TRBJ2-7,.,TGTGCCAGTAGTATCGCCGACCGTGGGGACTCCTACGAGCAGTACTTC,CASSIADRGDSYEQYF
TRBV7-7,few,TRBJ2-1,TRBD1,TGTGCCAGCAGCTTAGAACCGGGACAGGGGGCGAATGAGCAGTTCTTC,CASSLEPGQGANEQFF
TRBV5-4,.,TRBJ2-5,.,TGTGCCAGCAGCTCGGACCCTAACGGGGAGACCCAGTACTTC,CASSSDPNGETQYF
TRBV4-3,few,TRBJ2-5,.,TGCGCCAGCAGCCCGGTGGGGGGCGAAGAGACCCAGTACTTC,CASSPVGGEETQYF
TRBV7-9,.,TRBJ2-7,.,TGTGCCAGCAGCCCCAGCCACAGCGAGCAGTACTTC,CASSPSHSEQYF
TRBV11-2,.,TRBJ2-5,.,TGTGCCAGCAGCTTCGGCAGACCACCAGAGACCCAGTACTTC,CASSFGRPPETQYF
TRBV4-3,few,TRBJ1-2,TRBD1,TGCGCCAGCAGCCAAGATAGGACAGGGCCTTACACCTTC,CASSQDRTGPYTF
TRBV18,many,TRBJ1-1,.,TGTGCCAGCTCACCCAACAGATGGATAGCTTTCTTT,CASSPNRWIAFF
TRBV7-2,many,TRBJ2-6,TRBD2,TGTGCCAGCAGCCTGCTCGGGGGGGCCTCTGGGGCCAACGTCCTGACTTTC,CASSLLGGASGANVLTF
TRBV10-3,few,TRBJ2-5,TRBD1,TGTGCCATCAGTGAGAAACAGGGGACGAGGACCCAGTACTTC,CAISEKQGTRTQYF
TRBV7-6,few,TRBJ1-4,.,TGTGCCAGCAGCTTAGAGAGGATGAGAGGGAAACTGTTTTTT,CASSLERMRGKLFF
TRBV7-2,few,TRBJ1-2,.,TGTGCCAGCAGCTTAGTGGGATATGGCTACACCTTC,CASSLVGYGYTF
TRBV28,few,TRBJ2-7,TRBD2,TGTGCCAGCAGTGAGAGCGGGGGTACCGAGCAGTACTTC,CASSESGGTEQYF
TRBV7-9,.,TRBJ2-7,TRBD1,TGTGCCAGCAGCCCGGACAGGGGCTACGAGCAGTACTTC,CASSPDRGYEQYF
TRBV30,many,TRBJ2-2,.,TGTGCCTGGAGTGTACCTGGCTCCGGGGAGCTGTTTTTT,CAWSVPGSGELFF
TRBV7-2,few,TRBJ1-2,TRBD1,TGTGCCAGCAGCCGCGACCCATCGACAGGGAACTATGGCTACACCTTC,CASSRDPSTGNYGYTF
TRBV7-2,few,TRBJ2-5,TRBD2,TGTGCCAGCAGCTTAGCGGGGTTAACTAGCGGGGGTGAGACCCAGTACTTC,CASSLAGLTSGGETQYF
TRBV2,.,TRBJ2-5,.,TGTGCCAGCAGTGAGGTTAGGGAGACCCAGTACTTC,CASSEVRETQYF
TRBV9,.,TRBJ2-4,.,TGTGCCAGCAGCGTCCGGGACAACGAAAACATTCAGTATTTC,CASSVRDNENIQYF
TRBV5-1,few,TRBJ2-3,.,TGCGCCAGCAGCTTGGAGGACAGTCGGGATACGCAGTATTTT,CASSLEDSRDTQYF
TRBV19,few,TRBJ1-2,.,TGTGCCAGTGGCGGAATAGGACACGAAGTGCGCTACACCTTC,CASGGIGHEVRYTF
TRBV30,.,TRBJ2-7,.,TGTGCCTGTACAGGGAGCTCCTACGAGCAGTACTTC,CACTGSSYEQYF
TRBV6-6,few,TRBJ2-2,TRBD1,TGTGCCAGCAGTCGAACAGGGGGTGACACCGGGGAGCTGTTTTTT,CASSRTGGDTGELFF
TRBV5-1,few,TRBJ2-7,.,TGCGCCAGCAGCTACGATACCTACGAGCAGTACTTC,CASSYDTYEQYF
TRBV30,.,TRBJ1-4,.,TGTGCCTGGTCAGGGGCCACCCTTGAAAAACTGTTTTTT,CAWSGATLEKLFF
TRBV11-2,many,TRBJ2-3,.,TGTGCCAGCAGCTTACCTGGGGCAGATACGCAGTATTTT,CASSLPGADTQYF
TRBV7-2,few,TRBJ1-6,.,TGTGCCAGCAGCTTAACGCGACAGGCAAGCTCCTATAATTCACCCCTCCACTTT,CASSLTRQASSYNSPLHF
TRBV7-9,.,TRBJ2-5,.,TGTGCCAGCAGCTCAAGACAGGAGGGGGGAGAGACCCAGTACTTC,CASSSRQEGGETQYF
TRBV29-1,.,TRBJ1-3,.,TGCAGCGGACGGACAGCCTCTGGAAACACCATATATTTT,CSGRTASGNTIYF
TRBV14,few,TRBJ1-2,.,TGTGCCAGCAGCCCCGATGGGAACTATGGCTACACCTTC,CASSPDGNYGYTF
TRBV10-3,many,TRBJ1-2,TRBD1,TGTGCCACCGCGTCCGGACAGGGGGGTCACTATGGCTACACCTTC,CATASGQGGHYGYTF